This TCR beta chain was captured in a study of vaccination and CD4 T cells after COVID-19. For the study at large: The study collected post-vaccine samples a median 72 days after dose two, with a range of 14 to 241. General study findings and limits: The rise in median SARS-CoV-2-reactive clonotypes, from around 20 to 38, was not significant. Data came from relatively few convalescent patients and lacked early post-infection timepoints.

Treatment here: approximately nine-day PBMC culture with coronavirus spike peptide pools or control peptides (ViraFEST assay). Turning to this clonotype: The antigen is unknown.

Cultured CD4+ T cell DNA was sequenced using the Oncomine TCR Beta short-read assay. Using its own MiXCR run on the PCR reads, TCRdb lists one record per CDR3 protein. The sample yields 10,000 to 15,000 distinct CDR3 sequences, approximately 60% seen once. Source material: CD4+ T cells from blood, cultured in vitro. The sequence derives from a human donor who had recovered from COVID-19.

The CDR3 sequence is CASSDSALEKLFF. The CDR3 DNA is TGTGCCAGTTCGGACAGCGCTTTAGAAAAACTGTTTTTT. The rearrangement joins TRBV19 to TRBJ1-4, with a possible D match to TRBD1 (6 bases). This CDR3 is 13 amino acids long. Trimming took off 8 bases at V and 8 bases at J, with 15 bases between the two ends. Germline V gene lookup returns CDR1 LNHDA and CDR2 SQIVND (reference sequence).